The entry that follows covers one T cell receptor (beta chain) sequence. Trimming removed 0 bases at V and 5 bases at J, with 13 bases between. Germline V gene lookup returns CDR1 SGHDN and CDR2 FVKESK. The CDR3 spans 15 residues. This specimen belongs to a study of shared clonotypes between healthy human individuals. The method was immunoSEQ multiplex PCR; TCRdb's version includes in-frame clones alone and lacks a portion of them. The table lists some 500,000 clones, approximately 94% of them singletons. The TCR sequence derives from a woman aged 25 to 45 in good health. The sample was naive CD4+ T cells sorted from blood. Subset reported: CD45RA+ positively selected. The genes are TRBV14 and TRBJ2-5; D uncertain. The CDR3 loop reads CASSQDLGYAETQYF. Here the CDR3 DNA reads TGTGCCAGCAGCCAAGATCTAGGGTATGCGGAGACCCAGTACTTC.